The present T cell receptor beta chain was sequenced within a study of tumor and adjacent non-tumor tissue in lung cancer. General observations from the study: Patients with more diverse tumor TCRs had worse survival.

This clonotype has a count of ten or more. Its antigen is not identified. This sample's RNA came from whole unsorted tissue. Distant lung tissue was collected more than 3 cm away from the tumor edge. The CDR3 runs 14 residues. V trimming: 6 bases; J trimming: 9 bases; junction bases outside the gene matches: 13. From germline, CDR1 is DFQATT and CDR2 SNEGSKA (reference sequence). TCRbeta libraries were built with three rounds of nested PCR, modified from ARM-PCR. TCRdb re-derived calls from the multiplex PCR reads in MiXCR, one entry per CDR3 protein. Here the sample spans 55,000 to 65,000 distinct CDR3 sequences, roughly 57% being singletons.

This rearrangement joins TRBV20-1 to TRBJ2-1, with 8 bases lining up with TRBD2. This receptor was identified in a man in his 70s with non-small cell lung cancer. The specimen sequenced was distant non-tumor lung tissue. The CDR3 sequence is CSAGDGLAGGEQFF. In nucleotides, the CDR3 is TGCAGTGCGGGGGATGGACTAGCAGGCGGTGAGCAGTTCTTC.